The 5 T cell receptor beta chains reported below all come from one sample, sequenced in a study of graft-versus-host responses after intestinal transplantation. Libraries were prepared by immunoSEQ multiplex PCR; TCRdb keeps only in-frame clonotypes and omits some of them. This table has 12,000 or so clones, around four fifths appearing once. The input for sequencing was PBMCs, taken approximately 490 days after intestinal transplant. The source is a human patient who received an intestinal transplant, so some T cells may come from the graft donor.

This clone has more than one count but fewer than ten. This specimen includes other DNA sequences encoding the same CDR3. This chain connects TRBV28 to TRBJ1-2; TRBD1 might be the D (6 bases). The CDR3 runs to 17 residues. V was cut by 11 bases and J by 2 bases, with 27 bases left in between. The germline CDR1 and CDR2 sequences are MDHEN and SYDVKM. The CDR3 bases are TGTGCCCGCCGGGGGGCGGTGCGGGGCACTCTAAACTATGGCTACACCTTC. As protein: CARRGAVRGTLNYGYTF.

This clone has only a few counts. The chain links TRBV11-2 to TRBJ2-5; D gene ambiguous. The V end lost 0 bases, the J end lost 4 bases, and 3 bases lay between the germline ends. The germline V gene has CDR1 SGHAT and CDR2 FQNNGV. This CDR3 has 12 residues. CDR3 sequence: CASSLEGETQYF. CDR3 DNA sequence: TGTGCCAGCAGCTTAGAAGGAGAGACCCAGTACTTC.

The chain carries TRBV19 and TRBJ1-6, with 7 bases matching TRBD1. The trim removed 5 bases at V and 10 bases at J, leaving 5 bases unmatched. The CDR3 runs to 13 residues. Germline values: CDR1 LNHDA, CDR2 SQIVND (reference sequence). The DNA for the CDR3 is TGTGCCAGTAGTGACAGGGTGGAATCACCCCTCCACTTT. It encodes CASSDRVESPLHF.

This clone has just a few counts. One end of the junction fails to match germline, which may point to a read error. J is TRBJ2-5 and V is TRBV19; perhaps D is TRBD1 or TRBD2 (5 bases each). The CDR3 has 13 amino acids. Germline CDR1 is LNHDA and CDR2 is SQIVND (reference sequence). This CDR3 is CASRTNPTGPLDF. The CDR3 nucleotides are TGTGCCAGTAGGACTAATCCCACAGGACCCTTAGACTTC.

About this clone: The conserved final phenylalanine or tryptophan is absent from the CDR3, which likely points to a read error. The genes are TRBV9 and TRBJ2-7, with TRBD2 identical over 9 bases. The CDR3 loop spans 14 amino acids. CDR1 is SGDLS and CDR2 is YYNGEE in the germline V gene. V shed 2 bases, J shed 5 bases, and the junction held 5 bases outside the gene matches. CDR3: CASSVSAGGHEQYL. Written as DNA, the CDR3 is TGTGCCAGCAGCGTCTCAGCGGGAGGCCACGAGCAGTACCTC.